This T cell receptor (beta chain) was sequenced for a study of blood T cells in healthy people across ages. About this clonotype itself: What it recognizes is unknown.

Study findings and constraints: Compared with aged donors, long-lived donors showed fewer expanded clones, suggesting selection.

A second PCR of 7 to 11 cycles used a sample-barcoded 5' primer and a J-beta primer mix. Using its own MiXCR run on the 5' RACE reads, TCRdb lists one record per CDR3 protein. There are 2 million or so distinct CDR3 sequences in the sample; roughly 49% occur only once, and roughly 2% lies in the top ten. Aged about 6 to 95, donors were systemically healthy Caucasians from Russia. Germline V CDR1 and CDR2: MDHEN, SYDVKM. This CDR3 is built from 13 residues. After removal of 6 bases from V and 8 bases from J, the junction contained 9 bases not matched to a gene. The V call is TRBV28, the J call TRBJ1-2, with 7 bases fitting TRBD1. The sequenced sample consisted of blood. The receptor was isolated from a woman between 35 and 50 years old in good health. The CDR3 DNA is TGTGCCAGCAGCTCTCCGGACAGGCCGGGCTACACCTTC. Its translation is CASSSPDRPGYTF.